This T cell receptor (beta chain) emerged from a study of PD-L1 blockade in urothelial cancer. CDR1 and CDR2 (germline): SGHDN, FVKESK. The germline V and J ends were trimmed by 2 bases and 4 bases, with 5 bases remaining between them. The CDR3 is 12 residues long. The data were produced by immunoSEQ multiplex PCR, yet TCRdb's version contains in-frame clones alone and is incomplete. The table includes some 28,000 clones, over 80% detected once. The cohort comprised individuals with locally advanced or metastatic urothelial carcinoma. This chain connects TRBV14 to TRBJ1-2; D call uncertain. The receptor comes from a man aged 45 to 65 with urothelial cancer. The sample here was PBMCs, taken around atezolizumab (anti-PD-L1) treatment. The CDR3, as DNA: TGTGCCAGCAGCCAAAACAGCTATGGCTACACCTTC. Residues: CASSQNSYGYTF.